The 31 T cell receptor beta chains presented below share a single source sample, sequenced in a study of T cell responses to AZD1222 COVID-19 vaccine. Here immunoSEQ multiplex PCR was the method, and the copy in TCRdb shows in-frame clones only, minus some. The sample lists roughly 120,000 clones, 90% to 95% occurring once. The source was peripheral blood, collected on day 0 of AZD1222 vaccination. All receptors come from an adult in good health.

The V gene is TRBV30, the J gene TRBJ2-7; D unresolved. Trimming stripped 0 bases from V and 7 bases from J, with 10 bases between. The CDR3 consists of 12 residues. In germline, CDR1 is GTSNPN, CDR2 SVGIG (reference sequence). The CDR3 is CAWSVGPGEQYF. In DNA form, the CDR3 reads TGTGCCTGGAGTGTAGGGCCTGGGGAGCAGTACTTC.

This CDR3 reads CAGGTVYNSPLHF. The CDR3, as DNA: TGTGCCGGCGGGACGGTCTATAATTCACCCCTCCACTTT. This sequence joins TRBV6-5 and TRBJ1-6; D possibly corresponds to TRBD1 (5 bases). Germline V CDR1 and CDR2: MNHEY, SVGAGI. The CDR3 has 13 amino acids. Trimming took 11 bases from V and 3 from J, leaving 11 bases between them.

V gene TRBV10-3 combines with J gene TRBJ2-1; 10 nucleotides line up with TRBD2. Germline lookup yields CDR1 ENHRY and CDR2 SYGVKD. There are 15 residues in the CDR3. V lost 3 bases and J lost 8; bases outside the gene matches: 7. In nucleotides, the CDR3 is TGTGCCATCAGTGAAAGCGGGAGGGCCTTTGATGAGCAGTTCTTC. It is translated as CAISESGRAFDEQFF.

The table lists this clone with a count of one. The genes are TRBV24-1 and TRBJ2-6; no reliable D call. The CDR3 is made up of 16 amino acids. Trimming pared 0 bases from V and 0 bases from J, leaving 5 bases between. Germline CDR1 and CDR2: KGHDR and SFDVKD. In DNA, the CDR3 is TGTGCCACCAGTGATTTGAAGGACTCTGGGGCCAACGTCCTGACTTTC. Translated, it gives CATSDLKDSGANVLTF.

This clone has only one observation. The chain is built from TRBV5-5 and TRBJ1-1, with D tentatively TRBD1 (6 bases). The germline gives CDR1 SGHKS, CDR2 YYEKEE (reference sequence). The CDR3 runs 14 residues. Trimming removed 9 bases at V and 0 bases at J, with 15 bases between. CDR3 in amino acids: CATAQGNLNTEAFF. The DNA of the CDR3 is TGTGCCACTGCCCAGGGGAATTTGAACACTGAAGCTTTCTTT.

This clone was recorded once. CDR3 protein: CASSTGSLPLHF. The CDR3 nucleotides read TGTGCCAGCAGTACAGGGTCCTTACCCCTCCACTTT. The gene calls are TRBV6-5 and TRBJ1-6; D might be TRBD1 (6 bases). This CDR3 region has 12 residues. The V end lost 5 bases, the J end lost 12 bases, and 11 bases lay between the germline ends. CDR1 is MNHEY and CDR2 is SVGAGI in the germline V gene.

The chain couples TRBV5-5 to TRBJ1-4; no firm D call. Germline V gene sequence: CDR1 SGHKS, CDR2 YYEKEE (reference sequence). CDR3 size: 17 residues. Trimming stripped 4 bases from V and 0 bases from J, with 16 bases between. Here the CDR3 reads CASSPRPPTATNEKLFF. The DNA of the CDR3 is TGTGCCAGCAGCCCTCGACCCCCAACGGCAACTAATGAAAAACTGTTTTTT. Full variable domain (rest looked up from reference TRBV5-5 and TRBJ1-4): DAGVTQSPTHLIKTRGQQVTLRCSPISGHKSVSWYQQVLGQGPQFIFQYYEKEERGRGNFPDRFSARQFPNYSSELNVNALLLGDSALYLCASSPRPPTATNEKLFFGSGTQLSVL.

This clone came up once. The chain is built from TRBV7-9 and TRBJ2-5; a possible D gene is TRBD1 (5 bases). The V end lost 4 bases, the J end lost 5 bases, and 17 bases lay between the germline ends. The CDR3 has 15 amino acids. Germline V CDR1 and CDR2: SEHNR, FQNEAQ (reference sequence). The CDR3 is CASSSTRQGPETQYF. CDR3 sequence (DNA): TGTGCCAGCAGCTCTACACGTCAGGGCCCGGAGACCCAGTACTTC.

The DNA for the CDR3 is TGTGCCAGCAGCTTACAAGGGGACTCCATTCAGCCCCAGCATTTT. Amino acids: CASSLQGDSIQPQHF. The chain carries TRBV7-2 and TRBJ1-5, with D possibly TRBD1 on 5 matching bases. This CDR3 contains 15 residues. Trimming pared 2 bases from V and 6 bases from J, leaving 14 bases between. Germline V CDR1 and CDR2: SGHTA, FQGNSA. The full variable domain, with the rest looked up from reference TRBV7-2 and TRBJ1-5, is GAGVSQSPSNKVTEKGKDVELRCDPISGHTALYWYRQSLGQGLEFLIYFQGNSAPDKSGLPSDRFSAERTGGSVSTLTIQRTQQEDSAVYLCASSLQGDSIQPQHFGDGTRLSIL.

This chain joins TRBV5-1 and TRBJ1-4, with a tentative D call TRBD1 (6 bases). CDR1 and CDR2 (germline): SGHRS, YFSETQ. V was shortened by 5 bases and J by 0 bases, with 11 bases between the two germline ends. The CDR3 is made up of 15 amino acids. CDR3 DNA: TGCGCCAGCAGGTCCAGGGGAGCAACTAATGAAAAACTGTTTTTT. This sequence encodes CASRSRGATNEKLFF.

The sample holds one count of this clone. The J gene is TRBJ1-6, the V gene TRBV7-3; D is undetermined. V lost 1 base and J 7 bases, leaving 8 bases between the germline ends. This CDR3 spans 14 amino acids. Germline V lookup: CDR1 SGHTA, CDR2 FQGTGA. The CDR3 protein is CASSLNPENSPLHF. The CDR3 DNA sequence: TGTGCCAGCAGCTTAAACCCAGAGAATTCACCCCTCCACTTT.

This chain uses TRBV5-6 with TRBJ2-3; unclear D gene. The CDR3 runs 14 residues. V lost 0 bases, J lost 4 bases, and 9 bases lay in between. The V gene's germline CDR1 is SGHDT and CDR2 YYEEEE. The CDR3: CASSLARSADTQYF. The CDR3 nucleotides are TGTGCCAGCAGCTTGGCCCGGAGCGCAGATACGCAGTATTTT.

V and J are TRBV5-1 and TRBJ1-1; no firm D call. This CDR3 region has 13 residues. V lost 0 bases and J lost 4, with 7 bases in between. Per the germline V gene, CDR1 is SGHRS and CDR2 is YFSETQ. CDR3 in DNA: TGCGCCAGCAGCTTGGAGTCAAGCACTGAAGCTTTCTTT. Protein sequence: CASSLESSTEAFF. Using reference TRBV5-1 and TRBJ1-1 for the parts outside the CDR3, the full variable domain is KAGVTQTPRYLIKTRGQQVTLSCSPISGHRSVSWYQQTPGQGLQFLFEYFSETQRNKGNFPGRFSGRQFSNSRSEMNVSTLELGDSALYLCASSLESSTEAFFGQGTRLTVV.

The V call is TRBV12-2, the J call TRBJ1-1; TRBD1 was called by the table and not checked on the DNA. TRBV12-2 is a pseudogene. CDR3 length: 16 residues. The CDR3 reads CASRLAQGHWNTEAFF. In nucleotides, the CDR3 is TGTGCAAGTCGCTTAGCGCAGGGTCATTGGAACACTGAAGCTTTCTTT.

This chain joins TRBV5-1 and TRBJ2-1; TRBD2 might be the D (5 bases). CDR1 and CDR2 from the germline V gene are SGHRS and YFSETQ. The CDR3 loop spans 16 amino acids. V lost 4 bases to trimming and J lost 8 bases, with 22 bases between them. The CDR3 sequence is CASSPQGSGRVDEQFF. In DNA form, the CDR3 reads TGCGCCAGCAGCCCTCAAGGGTCGGGGAGAGTCGATGAGCAGTTCTTC.

The V call is TRBV11-3, the J call TRBJ2-5; the D call may be TRBD1 or TRBD2 (6 bases each). The CDR3 sequence is 16 residues long. The germline V gene has CDR1 SGHNT and CDR2 YENEEA. V was cut by 5 bases and J by 1 base, with 17 bases left in between. The CDR3 spells CASSQGGGGTQETQYF. In DNA, the CDR3 is TGTGCCAGCAGCCAAGGGGGAGGTGGAACCCAAGAGACCCAGTACTTC.

This chain joins TRBV27 and TRBJ2-7; D is unresolved. Germline-derived CDR1 and CDR2 are MNHEY and SMNVEV (reference sequence). V gave up 2 bases and J gave up 2 bases, with 10 bases separating them. There are 14 residues in the CDR3. The CDR3 DNA reads TGTGCCAGCAGTTTACTCAGCCTACCCTACGAGCAGTACTTC. Its protein is CASSLLSLPYEQYF.

The J gene is TRBJ2-6, the V gene TRBV25-1; TRBD1 matches at 11 bases. CDR3 size: 17 residues. Trimming took 7 bases from V and 0 from J; bases not matched to a gene: 5. Germline values: CDR1 MGHDK, CDR2 SYGVNS. CDR3 DNA sequence: TGTGCCAGCACTGGGACAGGGGGAGGCTCTGGGGCCAACGTCCTGACTTTC. It specifies CASTGTGGGSGANVLTF.

The chain has TRBV5-5 and TRBJ1-5; D gene ambiguous. CDR1 is SGHKS, CDR2 YYEKEE, per germline (reference sequence). V lost 2 bases and J 11 bases, leaving 17 bases between the germline ends. There are 14 residues in the CDR3. In nucleotides, the CDR3 is TGTGCCAGCAGCTTTGGCGTAAAAGAAGGAGCCCAGCATTTT. Encoded protein: CASSFGVKEGAQHF.

The chain combines TRBV12-3 or TRBV12-4 with TRBJ2-7; TRBD1 agrees at 9 bases. V lost 8 bases and J lost 7; bases outside the gene matches: 9. CDR3 length: 13 amino acids. CDR3 in amino acids: CASLAGTGWEQYF. The CDR3 bases are TGTGCCAGCCTGGCCGGGACAGGGTGGGAGCAGTACTTC.

The chain has TRBV7-2 and TRBJ1-5, with a tentative D call TRBD1 (5 bases). Trimming cost V 7 bases and J 5 bases, with 12 bases left between them. CDR3 size: 13 residues. Germline V lookup: CDR1 SGHTA, CDR2 FQGNSA. The CDR3 sequence is CASTPGGYQPQHF. The CDR3 nucleotides read TGTGCCAGCACCCCGGGGGGATATCAGCCCCAGCATTTT. The whole variable domain, remainder taken from reference TRBV7-2 and TRBJ1-5, is GAGVSQSPSNKVTEKGKDVELRCDPISGHTALYWYRQSLGQGLEFLIYFQGNSAPDKSGLPSDRFSAERTGGSVSTLTIQRTQQEDSAVYLCASTPGGYQPQHFGDGTRLSIL.

The CDR3 loop is CASSLSLQSSGNTIYF. For the CDR3, the DNA is TGTGCCAGCAGTTTATCGCTCCAGAGCTCTGGAAACACCATATATTTT. V usage is TRBV27 and J usage is TRBJ1-3; no clear D gene. This CDR3 spans 16 amino acids. Trimming took 0 bases from V and 0 from J, leaving 9 bases between them. Germline V CDR1 and CDR2: MNHEY, SMNVEV (reference sequence).

The chain is built from TRBV30 and TRBJ2-4, with 8 bases aligning to TRBD2. This CDR3 contains 13 residues. J lost 9 bases, V lost 2 bases, and 6 bases had no gene match. From germline, CDR1 is GTSNPN and CDR2 SVGIG (reference sequence). CDR3 sequence (DNA): TGTGCCTGGAGTCAAGCGGGAGTGGGCATTCAGTACTTC. Its translation is CAWSQAGVGIQYF.

This rearrangement joins TRBV27 to TRBJ1-1; D is ambiguous. The V gene lost 3 bases and the J gene lost 6 bases, with 11 bases spanning the gap. Per the germline V gene, CDR1 is MNHEY and CDR2 is SMNVEV (reference sequence). The CDR3 has 13 residues. The CDR3 region is CASSFARSSEAFF. The CDR3, as DNA: TGTGCCAGCAGTTTCGCCCGGAGTTCTGAAGCTTTCTTT.

V gene TRBV27 combines with J gene TRBJ2-7, with 10 bases identical to TRBD2. The length of the CDR3 is 15 residues. Losses at the gene ends were 6 bases for V and 4 bases for J; bases not matched to a gene: 9. CDR1 is MNHEY and CDR2 is SMNVEV in the germline V gene (reference sequence). CDR3 sequence reads: CASRAAGGPQYEQYF. The CDR3 DNA reads TGTGCCAGCAGAGCAGCGGGAGGGCCTCAGTACGAGCAGTACTTC.

About this clone: Other DNA sequences in the sample encode the same CDR3. The chain employs TRBV7-9 and TRBJ2-7; D is perhaps TRBD2 (6 bases). Germline lookup yields CDR1 SEHNR and CDR2 FQNEAQ (reference sequence). The CDR3 extends over 15 amino acids. The V and J ends lost 0 bases and 3 bases respectively, with 12 bases between them. CDR3: CASSLALGTHYEQYF. The CDR3 bases are TGTGCCAGCAGCTTAGCTCTTGGGACTCACTACGAGCAGTACTTC.

This clone was found once. The chain carries TRBV18 and TRBJ2-3; D uncertain. The ends were cut back, 0 bases at V and 4 bases at J, with 5 bases in the middle. The CDR3 sequence is 13 residues long. In germline, CDR1 is KGHSH, CDR2 LQKENI. The DNA for the CDR3 is TGTGCCAGCTCACCACCATCGTCAGATACGCAGTATTTT. Residues: CASSPPSSDTQYF.

The chain is built from TRBV6-5 and TRBJ2-1, with 8 bases matching TRBD2. This CDR3 is built from 14 residues. Trimming took 5 bases from V and 4 from J; bases not matched to a gene: 4. CDR1 MNHEY and CDR2 SVGAGI come from the germline V gene. The CDR3 bases are TGTGCCAGCAGTCTGACTAGCGTATACAATGAGCAGTTCTTC. Translated: CASSLTSVYNEQFF.

V is TRBV6-5 and J is TRBJ1-1; D is unclear. Germline V gene sequence: CDR1 MNHEY, CDR2 SVGAGI. The V gene lost 3 bases and the J gene lost 3 bases, with 14 bases spanning the gap. The CDR3 is 15 amino acids. For the CDR3, the DNA is TGTGCCAGCAGTTATAGTAACGTCGGGGACACTGAAGCTTTCTTT. It specifies CASSYSNVGDTEAFF.

The chain carries TRBV10-3 and TRBJ1-1; a possible D gene is TRBD1 (5 bases). This CDR3 has 13 residues. V lost 11 bases and J 3 bases, leaving 16 bases between the germline ends. Germline lookup yields CDR1 ENHRY and CDR2 SYGVKD. The DNA for the CDR3 is TGTGCCGGGGCCCCGGGGCTGGACACTGAAGCTTTCTTT. Its protein is CAGAPGLDTEAFF.

V gene TRBV19 combines with J gene TRBJ1-2, with TRBD1 as a possible D gene (6 bases). This CDR3 is 15 amino acids long. V lost 5 bases to trimming and J lost 2 bases, with 15 bases between them. Germline V gene sequence: CDR1 LNHDA, CDR2 SQIVND (reference sequence). CDR3 loop: CASSPQGGQNYGYTF. The CDR3 nucleotides are TGTGCCAGTAGTCCCCAAGGGGGGCAGAACTATGGCTACACCTTC.